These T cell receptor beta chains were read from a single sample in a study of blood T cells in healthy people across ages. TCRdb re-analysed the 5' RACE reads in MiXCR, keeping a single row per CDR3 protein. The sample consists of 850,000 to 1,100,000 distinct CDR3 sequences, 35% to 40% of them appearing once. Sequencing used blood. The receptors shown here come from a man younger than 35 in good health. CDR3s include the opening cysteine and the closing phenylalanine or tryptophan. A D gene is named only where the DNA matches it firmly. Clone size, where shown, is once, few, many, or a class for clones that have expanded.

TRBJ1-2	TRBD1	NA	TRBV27	TGTGCCAGCAGTTTTAGAGGGGGCCGGGGCTACACCTTC	CASSFRGGRGYTF
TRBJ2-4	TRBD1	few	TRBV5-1	TGCGCCAGCAGCTCCCCGGGACAGAAAAACATTCAGTACTTC	CASSSPGQKNIQYF
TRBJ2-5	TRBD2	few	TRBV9	TGTGCCAGCACGGGGGGTAGCGGACAAGAGACCCAGTACTTC	CASTGGSGQETQYF
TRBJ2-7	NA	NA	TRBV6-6	TGTGCCAGCAGGTTAGAGTCCGGGCAGTACTTC	CASRLESGQYF
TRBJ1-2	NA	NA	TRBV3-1	TGTGCCAGCAGCCACGGGATCTATGGCTACACCTTC	CASSHGIYGYTF
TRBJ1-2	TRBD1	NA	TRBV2	TGTGCCAGCAGTGGGGACAGGGGTGGTAACTATGGCTACACCTTC	CASSGDRGGNYGYTF
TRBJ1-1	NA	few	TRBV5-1	TGCGCCAGCACCTGGGAGGGCAACACTGAAGCTTTCTTT	CASTWEGNTEAFF
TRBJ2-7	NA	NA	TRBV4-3	TGCGCCAGCAGCCAAGAATTGTTTAGCTACGAGCAGTACTTC	CASSQELFSYEQYF
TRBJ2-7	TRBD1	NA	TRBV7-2	TGTGCCAGCAGGTTTGGGACAGGCCGATACAATGAGCAGTACTTC	CASRFGTGRYNEQYF
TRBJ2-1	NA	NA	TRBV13	TGTGCCAGCAGCTTAGGCGACGGGGCGGTGAGGGAGCAGTTCTTC	CASSLGDGAVREQFF
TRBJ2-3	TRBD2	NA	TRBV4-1	TGCGCCAGCAGCCAAGAAAAGCGGGGGCCCACAGATACGCAGTATTTT	CASSQEKRGPTDTQYF
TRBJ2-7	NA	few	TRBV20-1	TGCAGTGCTAGAGATTTTCGGAGTAGTGCAGGGTCTGACTACGAGCAGTACTTC	CSARDFRSSAGSDYEQYF
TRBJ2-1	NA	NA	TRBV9	TGTGCCAGCAGCGGTTCGCCTTATGATGAGCAGTTCTTC	CASSGSPYDEQFF
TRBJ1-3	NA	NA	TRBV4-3	TGCGCCAGCAGCCAAGTTATTGGAGGGGGGATCTCTGGAAACACCATATATTTT	CASSQVIGGGISGNTIYF
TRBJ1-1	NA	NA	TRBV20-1	TGCAGTGCCCAGTATACTGAAGCTTTCTTT	CSAQYTEAFF
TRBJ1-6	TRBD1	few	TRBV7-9	TGTGCCAGCAGCTGGGACAGCACCTATAATTCACCCCTCCACTTT	CASSWDSTYNSPLHF
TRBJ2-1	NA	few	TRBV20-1	TGCAGTGCTAGAGAGGAGAGGGGCGCCCCCTCCTACAATGAGCAGTTCTTC	CSAREERGAPSYNEQFF
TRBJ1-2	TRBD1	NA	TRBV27	TGTGCCAGCAGTTCCAGGGGGCGCGGTGGGTTGTATGGCTACACCTTC	CASSSRGRGGLYGYTF
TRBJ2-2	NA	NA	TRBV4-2	TGTGCCAGCAGCCAACCAACAATGTCGGGGGTGAACACCGGGGAGCTGTTTTTT	CASSQPTMSGVNTGELFF
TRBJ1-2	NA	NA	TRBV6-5	TGTGCCAGCAGTTACAATTCCCCGGGGTCCTATGGCTACACCTTC	CASSYNSPGSYGYTF
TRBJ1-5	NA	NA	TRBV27	TGTGCCAGCGGGTTGTATAGCAATCAGCCCCAGCATTTT	CASGLYSNQPQHF
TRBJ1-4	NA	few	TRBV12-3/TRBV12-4	TGTGCCAGCAGTCCCCGGAGGGCTAATGAAAAACTGTTTTTT	CASSPRRANEKLFF
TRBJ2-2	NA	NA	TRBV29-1	TGCAGCGTTGAATTCGGGGGCACCGGGGAGCTGTTTTTT	CSVEFGGTGELFF
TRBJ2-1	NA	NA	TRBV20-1	TGCAGTGCCCACCCCGCATCACGGGCCTTAAATGAGCAGTTCTTC	CSAHPASRALNEQFF
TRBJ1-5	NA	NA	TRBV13	TGTGCCAGCAGCCTAGGCAAGCAGCCCCAGCATTTT	CASSLGKQPQHF
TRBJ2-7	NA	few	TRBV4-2	TGTGCCAGCACCGCATCGGACTTCTCCTACGAGCAGTACTTC	CASTASDFSYEQYF
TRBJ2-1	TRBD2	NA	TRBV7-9	TGTGCCAGCAGCTTAGGCTCGCGACTAGCGGGGGGCGGACCCAATGAGCAGTTCTTC	CASSLGSRLAGGGPNEQFF
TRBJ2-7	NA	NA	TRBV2	TGTGCCAGCAGTGAAAGGAGAATACCATCCTACAATGAGCAGTACTTC	CASSERRIPSYNEQYF
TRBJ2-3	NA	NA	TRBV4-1	TGCGCCAGCAGTCATGTAGGGGGGCGTGGCACAGATACGCAGTATTTT	CASSHVGGRGTDTQYF
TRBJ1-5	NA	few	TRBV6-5	TGTGCCAGCAGTTACGCGTCTAGCAATCAGCCCCAGCATTTT	CASSYASSNQPQHF
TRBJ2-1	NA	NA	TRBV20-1	TGCAGTGCTAGAGTTAACGGAGAAAACTACAATGAGCAGTTCTTC	CSARVNGENYNEQFF
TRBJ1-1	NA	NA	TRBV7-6	TGTGCCAGCAGGACGACAGGAGACACTGAAGCTTTCTTT	CASRTTGDTEAFF
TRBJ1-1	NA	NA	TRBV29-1	TGCGGCGTTGTCCGACGGGGTCAGAACACTGAAGCTTTCTTT	CGVVRRGQNTEAFF
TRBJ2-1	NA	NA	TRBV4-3	TGCGCCAGCAGCCAAGTAACGGCGTACAATGAGCAGTTCTTC	CASSQVTAYNEQFF
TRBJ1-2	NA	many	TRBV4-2	TGTGCCAGCAGCCTTCAGGGCAACGGCTACACCTTC	CASSLQGNGYTF
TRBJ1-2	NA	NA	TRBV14	TGTGCCAGCAGCCGTAACAGCGGGGATGGCTACACCTTC	CASSRNSGDGYTF
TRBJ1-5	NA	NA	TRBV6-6	TGTGCCAGCAGTCGCTCCCGTCGGGACAGCAATCAGCCCCAGCATTTT	CASSRSRRDSNQPQHF
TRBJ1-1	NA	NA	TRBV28	TGTGCCGTCCGGGGGCCGGGGAACACTGAAGCTTTCTTT	CAVRGPGNTEAFF
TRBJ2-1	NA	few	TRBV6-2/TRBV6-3	TGTGCCAGCAGTACTTCTACCACCTACAATGAGCAGTTCTTC	CASSTSTTYNEQFF
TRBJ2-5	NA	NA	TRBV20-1	TGCAGTGCTAGCCTCGGGGCCTGGGAGACCCAGTACTTC	CSASLGAWETQYF
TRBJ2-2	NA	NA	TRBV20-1	TGCAGTGCTAGAGGAGACGTGGGGGAGCTGTTTTTT	CSARGDVGELFF
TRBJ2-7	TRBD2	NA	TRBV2	TGTGCCAGCATAAAACGGGGGGATTTCTCCGAGCAGTACTTC	CASIKRGDFSEQYF
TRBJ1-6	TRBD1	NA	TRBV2	TGTGCCAGCAGAGAGACAGGGTCCTATAATTCACCCCTCCACTTT	CASRETGSYNSPLHF
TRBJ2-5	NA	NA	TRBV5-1	TGCGCCAGCAGCGTGGGAAATAGGGAGACCCAGTACTTC	CASSVGNRETQYF
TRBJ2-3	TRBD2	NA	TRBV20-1	TGCAGTGCTTCCCCCGTGGGGCTAGCGGGGAAGGTTGATTCGCAGTATTTT	CSASPVGLAGKVDSQYF
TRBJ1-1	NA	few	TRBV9	TGTGCCAGCAGAAATTGGGACGGAAGGAACACTGAAGCTTTCTTT	CASRNWDGRNTEAFF
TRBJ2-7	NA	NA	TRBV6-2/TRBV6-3	TGTGCCAGCAGCCTCAGAGTTTCATCCTACGAGCAGTACTTC	CASSLRVSSYEQYF
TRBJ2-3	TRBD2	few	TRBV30	TGTGCCTGGAGTACCTCTAGCGGATTCACAGATACGCAGTATTTT	CAWSTSSGFTDTQYF
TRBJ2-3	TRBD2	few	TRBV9	TGTGCCAGCTCCCGGGAGGGGACTTCTCCAGATACGCAGTATTTT	CASSREGTSPDTQYF
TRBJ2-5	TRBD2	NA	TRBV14	TGTGCCAGCAGTAAACTACCTAGCGGCGTCCCCCGCCAAGAGACCCAGTACTTC	CASSKLPSGVPRQETQYF
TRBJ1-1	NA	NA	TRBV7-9	TGTGCCAGCAGCTTACAGGGGTCCTTGGCTTTCTTT	CASSLQGSLAFF
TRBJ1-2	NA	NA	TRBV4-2	TGTGCCAGCAGCCAAGATCTAACCGAGGACTATGGCTACACCTTC	CASSQDLTEDYGYTF
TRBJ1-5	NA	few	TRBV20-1	TGCAGTGCTAACGCGGGTTATAGCAATCAGCCCCAGCATTTT	CSANAGYSNQPQHF
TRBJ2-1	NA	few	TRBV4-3	TGCGCCAGCAGCCAAGAGATGGCCGCCTACAATGAGCAGTTCTTC	CASSQEMAAYNEQFF
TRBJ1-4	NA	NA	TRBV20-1	TGCAGTGCCACTGTTGGGGGGCTTAATGAAAAACTGTTTTTT	CSATVGGLNEKLFF